Listed here are 25 T cell receptor beta chains from one sample, sequenced in a study of neoadjuvant nivolumab and ipilimumab in lung cancer (TCRdb year 2020). Receptor amplification or capture employed the immunoSEQ multiplex PCR assay. Sourced from immuneACCESS, this table was stored by TCRdb with only in-frame sequences that have V and J called. A share of the clones is absent; for the studies checked, an unresolved V gene accounts for under half, and the remainder has no known explanation. The sample contains about 9,700 clones, 75% to 80% of them found a single time. The top ten constitute 6.5% to 8.5% of the sample. Explained via the paper, the time point label denotes: at surgical resection after neoadjuvant nivolumab +/- ipilimumab. Sequenced material: tumor tissue, taken after neoadjuvant nivolumab, alone or with ipilimumab, at or shortly before surgery. These receptors were obtained from an adult with non-small cell lung cancer. Some clones in this sample may be carry-over from other donors' samples.

This clone was seen a few times. This chain uses TRBV9 with TRBJ2-3, with D perhaps matching TRBD2 (6 bases). This CDR3 spans 16 amino acids. Trimming pared 1 base from V and 2 bases from J, leaving 14 bases between. Germline V lookup: CDR1 SGDLS, CDR2 YYNGEE. CDR3 nucleotide sequence: TGTGCCAGCAGCGTACTAGCGACCACCTCCACAGATACGCAGTATTTT. Its translation is CASSVLATTSTDTQYF. The full variable domain, with the rest looked up from reference TRBV9 and TRBJ2-3, is DSGVTQTPKHLITATGQRVTLRCSPRSGDLSVYWYQQSLDQGLQFLIQYYNGEERAKGNILERFSAQQFPDLHSELNLSSLELGDSALYFCASSVLATTSTDTQYFGPGTRLTVL.

The chain joins TRBV14 to TRBJ2-4, with D perhaps TRBD1 (7 bases). This CDR3 comprises 15 residues. V lost 4 bases to trimming and J lost 8 bases, with 18 bases between them. Germline V gene lookup returns CDR1 SGHDN and CDR2 FVKESK. Here the CDR3 reads CASSRQSGGSYIQYF. Written as DNA, the CDR3 is TGTGCCAGCAGCCGTCAATCAGGGGGGTCTTACATTCAGTACTTC. Using reference TRBV14 and TRBJ2-4 for the parts outside the CDR3, the full variable domain is EAGVTQFPSHSVIEKGQTVTLRCDPISGHDNLYWYRRVMGKEIKFLLHFVKESKQDESGMPNNRFLAERTGGTYSTLKVQPAELEDSGVYFCASSRQSGGSYIQYFGAGTRLSVL.

The J gene is TRBJ2-3, the V gene TRBV9; D remains ambiguous. Trimming took off 1 base at V and 5 bases at J, with 5 bases between the two ends. Germline V gene lookup returns CDR1 SGDLS and CDR2 YYNGEE. This CDR3 region has 12 residues. In nucleotides, the CDR3 is TGTGCCAGCAGCGTACTAGAAGATACGCAGTATTTT. Translating gives CASSVLEDTQYF.

The genes are TRBV27 and TRBJ1-2, with D possibly TRBD1 on 5 matching bases. The germline V gene has CDR1 MNHEY and CDR2 SMNVEV (reference sequence). This CDR3 has 15 residues. The V gene lost 5 bases and the J gene lost 4 bases, with 17 bases spanning the gap. This chain's CDR3 is CASSPRGVIVYGYTF. For the CDR3, the DNA is TGTGCCAGCAGTCCCCGAGGGGTCATCGTCTATGGCTACACCTTC.

The V call is TRBV7-2, the J call TRBJ2-3, with 8 bases lining up with TRBD2. J was trimmed by 0 bases and V by 6 bases; bases with no gene match: 5. Germline V CDR1 and CDR2: SGHTA, FQGNSA. There are 15 residues in the CDR3. This CDR3 is CASRVSGASTDTQYF. CDR3 in DNA: TGTGCCAGCAGGGTTAGCGGGGCTAGCACAGATACGCAGTATTTT.

The rearrangement links TRBV5-6 to TRBJ2-7; D is perhaps TRBD2 (5 bases). CDR1 is SGHDT, CDR2 YYEEEE, per germline. V was clipped by 2 bases and J by 7 bases, with 19 bases between them. This CDR3 has 15 amino acids. CDR3 DNA: TGTGCCAGCAGCTTCAAACCTCGCCTGAGGAGGGAGCAGTACTTC. The encoded protein is CASSFKPRLRREQYF.

Only a few counts were recorded for this clone. The chain links TRBV5-6 to TRBJ2-7, with D perhaps being TRBD1 or TRBD2 (5 bases each). V lost 2 bases and J 1 base, leaving 16 bases between the germline ends. The germline V gene has CDR1 SGHDT and CDR2 YYEEEE. This CDR3 spans 16 amino acids. The CDR3 here is CASSFFRQRVSYEQYF. The CDR3 DNA reads TGTGCCAGCAGCTTTTTCCGACAGAGGGTTTCCTACGAGCAGTACTTC.

The J gene is TRBJ1-1, the V gene TRBV18; tentative D call: TRBD1 (5 bases). V was clipped by 6 bases and J by 6 bases, with 17 bases between them. The CDR3 contains 14 residues. Germline V gives CDR1 KGHSH, CDR2 LQKENI. CDR3 region: CASSLGGQGPEAFF. The CDR3 DNA reads TGTGCCAGCTCCCTCGGAGGCCAGGGACCTGAAGCTTTCTTT.

This chain links TRBV11-2 with TRBJ2-5; D not resolved. V dropped 5 bases and J dropped 5 bases, with 6 bases sitting between them. This CDR3 comprises 11 residues. Germline CDR1 SGHAT, CDR2 FQNNGV. CDR3 nucleotide sequence: TGTGCCAGCAGCAAAGTGGAGACCCAGTACTTC. Its translation: CASSKVETQYF.

This rearrangement joins TRBV28 to TRBJ2-1; D may be TRBD1 (6 bases). This CDR3 contains 12 residues. The V and J ends lost 6 bases and 14 bases respectively, with 17 bases between them. CDR1 MDHEN and CDR2 SYDVKM come from the germline V gene. The CDR3 loop reads CASRDSWVQEFF. The CDR3 DNA follows: TGTGCCAGCAGGGACAGCTGGGTTCAAGAGTTCTTC. Based on the CDR3 plus reference TRBV28 and TRBJ2-1, the full variable domain is DVKVTQSSRYLVKRTGEKVFLECVQDMDHENMFWYRQDPGLGLRLIYFSYDVKMKEKGDIPEGYSVSREKKERFSLILESASTNQTSMYLCASRDSWVQEFFGPGTRLTVL.

This sequence joins TRBV5-4 and TRBJ2-2; 7 bases match TRBD2. With V trimmed by 5 bases and J by 7 bases, 14 bases remained unmatched. Germline V gene sequence: CDR1 SGHNT, CDR2 YYREEE (reference sequence). The CDR3 has 16 amino acids. The CDR3 reads CASRPSTAGELGELFF. The CDR3 DNA follows: TGTGCCAGCAGACCCAGCACGGCGGGAGAGCTCGGGGAGCTGTTTTTT.

The V gene is TRBV6-5, the J gene TRBJ2-7; D uncertain. V was clipped by 0 bases and J by 7 bases, with 7 bases between them. This CDR3 contains 12 residues. Germline V lookup: CDR1 MNHEY, CDR2 SVGAGI. The CDR3: CASSYSVGEQYF. The CDR3 bases are TGTGCCAGCAGTTACTCCGTGGGGGAGCAGTACTTC.

This clone has just a few counts. The chain combines TRBV19 with TRBJ1-2; D remains ambiguous. The germline CDR1 and CDR2 sequences are LNHDA and SQIVND (reference sequence). Trimming took 2 bases from V and 0 from J, leaving 7 bases between them. CDR3 length equals 14 residues. The CDR3 spells CASSITSSNYGYTF. In nucleotides, the CDR3 is TGTGCCAGTAGTATAACGTCTTCTAACTATGGCTACACCTTC.

This chain links TRBV27 with TRBJ2-5; possibly TRBD2 for D (6 bases). The CDR3 has 15 amino acids. The V end was cut by 5 bases, the J end by 0 bases, with 13 bases between. Germline CDR1 and CDR2: MNHEY and SMNVEV (reference sequence). CDR3 sequence (DNA): TGTGCCAGCAGTGGGGGGTCCCTGTACCAAGAGACCCAGTACTTC. Protein: CASSGGSLYQETQYF.

This clone was seen only once. The chain recombines TRBV7-2 with TRBJ2-7, with D possibly TRBD2 on 6 matching bases. The CDR3 loop spans 14 amino acids. The germline V and J ends were trimmed by 1 base and 3 bases, with 10 bases remaining between them. CDR1 SGHTA and CDR2 FQGNSA come from the germline V gene. The CDR3 sequence is CASSLGGKFYEQYF. The CDR3 DNA reads as TGTGCCAGCAGCTTAGGCGGGAAATTCTACGAGCAGTACTTC.

This clone was seen just once. The rearrangement uses TRBV30 and TRBJ2-7; TRBD2 matches 12 bases. The germline gives CDR1 GTSNPN, CDR2 SVGIG (reference sequence). This CDR3 has 14 amino acids. V lost 8 bases, J lost 3 bases, and 8 bases stayed unmatched. The CDR3 DNA reads TGTGCCGTAACGGGACTAGCGGGTTTCTACGAGCAGTACTTC. Translation: CAVTGLAGFYEQYF.

The rearrangement joins TRBV11-3 to TRBJ2-3; D unresolved. The CDR3 runs 16 residues. V lost 0 bases and J 5 bases, leaving 15 bases between the germline ends. Germline V gene sequence: CDR1 SGHNT, CDR2 YENEEA. CDR3 in amino acids: CASSLERTLLGDTQYF. CDR3 in DNA: TGTGCCAGCAGCTTAGAGAGGACCCTCCTAGGAGATACGCAGTATTTT.

V and J are TRBV11-2 and TRBJ2-7; D unresolved. V was shortened by 5 bases and J by 2 bases, with 13 bases between the two germline ends. There are 14 residues in the CDR3. Germline V gives CDR1 SGHAT, CDR2 FQNNGV. The CDR3 sequence: CASSGNWEPYEQYF. Written as DNA, the CDR3 is TGTGCCAGCAGCGGAAACTGGGAACCCTACGAGCAGTACTTC.

This sequence joins TRBV11-1 and TRBJ1-2, with a possible D match to TRBD1 (5 bases). Germline CDR1 is SGHAT and CDR2 is FQDESV (reference sequence). Trimming pared 5 bases from V and 6 bases from J, leaving 19 bases between. The CDR3 extends over 15 amino acids. This CDR3 is CASSPRDAIWDGYTF. The CDR3 nucleotides are TGTGCCAGCAGCCCCCGGGACGCAATCTGGGATGGCTACACCTTC. Full variable domain (missing parts from reference TRBV11-1 and TRBJ1-2): EAEVAQSPRYKITEKSQAVAFWCDPISGHATLYWYRQILGQGPELLVQFQDESVVDDSQLPKDRFSAERLKGVDSTLKIQPAELGDSAMYLCASSPRDAIWDGYTFGSGTRLTVV.

The gene calls are TRBV5-6 and TRBJ2-1, with D perhaps being TRBD1 or TRBD2 (5 bases each). Trimming removed 0 bases from V and 10 bases from J, with 17 bases in between. The CDR3 is made up of 15 amino acids. In germline, CDR1 is SGHDT, CDR2 YYEEEE. The CDR3 reads CASSLARGGQGEQFF. The CDR3, as DNA: TGTGCCAGCAGCTTGGCCCGGGGTGGGCAGGGAGAGCAGTTCTTC.

V usage is TRBV5-4 and J usage is TRBJ2-1, with D tentatively TRBD1 or TRBD2 (5 bases each). CDR1 and CDR2 (germline): SGHNT, YYREEE (reference sequence). Between the trimmed V and J ends, which lost 1 base and 6 bases, there was a span of 17 bases. The length of the CDR3 is 16 residues. The CDR3: CASSLFLLGGGNEQFF. The CDR3 DNA follows: TGTGCCAGCAGCTTGTTCCTATTGGGTGGGGGCAATGAGCAGTTCTTC.

The CDR3, as DNA: TGCGCCAGCAGCTTGGAGGTTGGGCTAGCGGGACTGGGTGAGCAGTTCTTC. Its protein is CASSLEVGLAGLGEQFF. This chain uses TRBV5-1 with TRBJ2-1, with 9 bases lining up with TRBD2. CDR1 is SGHRS, CDR2 YFSETQ, per germline. The CDR3 extends over 17 amino acids. The V segment lost 0 bases and the J segment 9 bases; nucleotides outside the gene matches: 13.

V usage is TRBV18 and J usage is TRBJ2-1; D uncertain. Trimming pared 6 bases from V and 5 bases from J, leaving 8 bases between. CDR1 is KGHSH and CDR2 is LQKENI in the germline V gene. CDR3 size: 12 residues. This CDR3 is CASSPLDNEQFF. In DNA form, the CDR3 reads TGTGCCAGCTCCCCCCTAGACAATGAGCAGTTCTTC.

This chain connects TRBV11-3 to TRBJ1-1; D gene ambiguous. Trimming took off 3 bases at V and 1 base at J, with 18 bases between the two ends. Germline-derived CDR1 and CDR2 are SGHNT and YENEEA. The CDR3 has 17 residues. Written as DNA, the CDR3 is TGTGCCAGCAGCTTGGTTGGCGACGCCCCCACGAACACTGAAGCTTTCTTT. This sequence encodes CASSLVGDAPTNTEAFF.

The rearrangement joins TRBV18 to TRBJ1-1; 12 bases are shared with TRBD1. Germline loops: CDR1 KGHSH, CDR2 LQKENI. The length of the CDR3 is 18 residues. V lost 6 bases, J lost 1 base, and 12 bases stayed unmatched. CDR3 sequence: CASSTGTGGPIRNTEAFF. The CDR3, as DNA: TGTGCCAGCTCGACCGGGACAGGGGGCCCGATCAGGAACACTGAAGCTTTCTTT.